These 6 T cell receptor beta chains share one sample of origin, sequenced in a study of blood T cell repertoires in COVID-19. Only in-frame clones appear in the TCRdb table, and some are missing; sequencing was by immunoSEQ multiplex PCR. This table has tens of thousands of clones, roughly 85% appearing once. Sequencing was carried out using peripheral blood. The receptors here all came from a human donor in a cohort sampled during active COVID-19.

This chain links TRBV21-1 with TRBJ2-3; TRBD2 is the table's D call, not checked against the DNA. TRBV21-1 is a recognized pseudogene. This CDR3 has 19 amino acids. This CDR3 reads CASRNCVQRGAGSTDTQYF. The CDR3 DNA follows: TGTGCCAGCCGGAACTGCGTCCAGCGGGGGGCCGGGAGCACAGATACGCAGTATTTT.

For the CDR3, the DNA is TGTGCCAGCAGCCGTGGCAGTCCCATTTGGCATCATCAGCCCCAGCATTTT. This codes for CASSRGSPIWHHQPQHF. The V and J genes are TRBV3-1 (or the pseudogene TRBV3-2) and TRBJ1-5; D unclear. The V gene's germline CDR1 is LGHDT and CDR2 YNNKEL (reference sequence). Trimming pared 4 bases from V and 5 bases from J, leaving 21 bases between. CDR3 length equals 17 residues.

The chain has TRBV25-1 and TRBJ1-1; D is perhaps TRBD1 (6 bases). Trimming shortened V by 4 bases and J by 5 bases, and 11 bases separated the two germline ends. This CDR3 is 13 amino acids long. Germline CDR1 reads MGHDK; CDR2 reads SYGVNS. CDR3 DNA sequence: TGTGCCAGCAGTGTACAGGGCAGGACTGAAGCTTTCTTT. Its protein product is CASSVQGRTEAFF.

This clone is a singleton in its sample. The rearrangement links TRBV27 to TRBJ2-3, with TRBD2 matching over 13 bases. Trimming at V came to 7 bases and at J to 4 bases, leaving 5 bases not matched to a gene. The CDR3 totals 15 residues. Germline lookup yields CDR1 MNHEY and CDR2 SMNVEV (reference sequence). The CDR3 reads CASTQGLAGADTQYF. In DNA, the CDR3 is TGTGCCAGCACCCAAGGACTAGCGGGGGCAGATACGCAGTATTTT.

The CDR3 sequence: CAWSTLSAPTDTQYF. As DNA, the CDR3 is TGTGCCTGGAGTACCCTCAGCGCGCCAACAGATACGCAGTATTTT. The rearrangement uses TRBV30 and TRBJ2-3; D remains unclear. The CDR3 covers 15 residues. Germline V gene data show CDR1 as GTSNPN and CDR2 as SVGIG (reference sequence). V lost 2 bases, J lost 3 bases, and 15 bases lay in between. Looking up the rest from reference TRBV30 and TRBJ2-3 gives the full variable domain: SQTIHQWPATLVQPVGSPLSLECTVEGTSNPNLYWYRQAAGRGLQLLFYSVGIGQISSEVPQNLSASRPQDRQFILSSKKLLLSDSGFYLCAWSTLSAPTDTQYFGPGTRLTVL.

The genes are TRBV30 and TRBJ1-4; a possible D gene is TRBD1 (5 bases). V was cut by 5 bases and J by 3 bases, with 7 bases left in between. This CDR3 is built from 12 residues. Germline V gives CDR1 GTSNPN, CDR2 SVGIG (reference sequence). Here the CDR3 reads CAWAGPNEKLFF. CDR3 bases: TGTGCCTGGGCAGGGCCTAATGAAAAACTGTTTTTT.